This T cell receptor beta chain appears in the sequencing data of a study of T-cell reconstitution after alpha-beta-depleted transplantation in children. Findings and limits, study-wide: Expanded graft clones numbering several hundred reportedly gave rise to alpha-beta T cells about two months after transplant. T-cell counts and diversity were attributed mostly to newly produced T cells one year after transplant.

V lost 0 bases to trimming and J lost 6 bases, with 10 bases between them. Germline V gene lookup returns CDR1 SGHRS and CDR2 YFSETQ. The CDR3 is made up of 15 amino acids. As for this clonotype: Its antigen remains unknown.

It was with unique molecular identifiers that the TCRbeta library was prepared. TCRdb re-analysed the PCR reads in MiXCR, keeping a single row per CDR3 protein. Of around 500,000 distinct CDR3 sequences listed, 23% are singletons. This TCR derives from a boy under three years old who had a stem cell transplant for acute myeloid leukemia, so the T cells may come from the graft donor. The chain couples TRBV5-1 to TRBJ1-6; D unclear. The sequencing used PBMCs, mostly from graft donor cells, collected 360 days after TCRalphabeta/CD19-depleted stem cell transplant. The chain's CDR3 is CASSLGKGPNSPLHF. The CDR3 region has the DNA TGCGCCAGCAGCTTGGGTAAAGGGCCTAATTCACCCCTCCACTTT.